The text below deals with one T cell receptor beta chain. These data come from a study of shared clonotypes between healthy human individuals. The test was conducted at deep level. Every subset's genomic DNA went evenly onto several immunoSEQ plates. The assay was immunoSEQ multiplex PCR, and TCRdb's table has in-frame clones only and misses some. Found here are roughly 2 million clones, 85% to 95% of them singletons; the top ten hold 0.1% to 0.15%. The source material was naive CD4+ T cells sorted from blood. The subset here: CD45RA+ positively selected. The TCR was taken from a man between 18 and 29 years old in good health.

The CDR3 nucleotides are TGTGCCAGCAGCTTAGGGGCCCTAGCGGGAGAAGTGGATGAGCAGTTCTTC. Protein sequence: CASSLGALAGEVDEQFF. The rearrangement uses TRBV7-9 and TRBJ2-1, with 10 bases fitting TRBD2. The CDR3 is 17 amino acids. Germline CDR1 SEHNR, CDR2 FQNEAQ (reference sequence). V gave up 1 base and J gave up 8 bases; unmatched junction bases: 11. Combining the CDR3 with reference TRBV7-9 and TRBJ2-1 gives the whole variable domain DTGVSQNPRHKITKRGQNVTFRCDPISEHNRLYWYRQTLGQGPEFLTYFQNEAQLEKSRLLSDRFSAERPKGSFSTLEIQRTEQGDSAMYLCASSLGALAGEVDEQFFGPGTRLTVL.